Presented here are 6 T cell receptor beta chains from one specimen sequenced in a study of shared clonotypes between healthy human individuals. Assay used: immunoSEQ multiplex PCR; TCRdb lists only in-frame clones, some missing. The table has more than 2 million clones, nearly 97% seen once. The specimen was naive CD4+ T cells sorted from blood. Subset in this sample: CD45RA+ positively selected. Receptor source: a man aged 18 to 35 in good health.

This CDR3 is CASSPGGTFPNYEQYF. CDR3 DNA: TGCGCCAGCAGCCCAGGGGGGACTTTTCCAAACTACGAGCAGTACTTC. The gene calls are TRBV5-1 and TRBJ2-7; weak D call: TRBD1 (7 bases). CDR3 length equals 16 residues. CDR1 and CDR2 from the germline V gene are SGHRS and YFSETQ. Between the trimmed V and J ends, which lost 4 bases and 3 bases, there was a span of 20 bases.

CDR3 nucleotides: TGTGCCAGCAGTCGGTCGGACAGGGGGCGGGATGGCTACACCTTC. It codes for CASSRSDRGRDGYTF. V and J are TRBV6-1 and TRBJ1-2, with 11 bases fitting TRBD1. Trimming at V came to 5 bases and at J to 6 bases, leaving 8 bases not matched to a gene. CDR1 MNHNS and CDR2 SASEGT come from the germline V gene. The CDR3 length is 15 residues.

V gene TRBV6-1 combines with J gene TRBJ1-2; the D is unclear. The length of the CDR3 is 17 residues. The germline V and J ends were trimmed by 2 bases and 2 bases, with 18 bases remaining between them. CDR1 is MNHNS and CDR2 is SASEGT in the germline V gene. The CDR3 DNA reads TGTGCCAGCAGTGAACATTATGGGGTGGGCCTAAACTATGGCTACACCTTC. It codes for CASSEHYGVGLNYGYTF.

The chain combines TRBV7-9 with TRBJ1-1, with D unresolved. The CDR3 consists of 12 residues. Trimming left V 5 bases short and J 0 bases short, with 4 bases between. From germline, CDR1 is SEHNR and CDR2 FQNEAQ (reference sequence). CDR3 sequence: CASSPLNTEAFF. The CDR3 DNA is TGTGCCAGCAGCCCACTGAACACTGAAGCTTTCTTT. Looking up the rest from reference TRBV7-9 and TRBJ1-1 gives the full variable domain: DTGVSQNPRHKITKRGQNVTFRCDPISEHNRLYWYRQTLGQGPEFLTYFQNEAQLEKSRLLSDRFSAERPKGSFSTLEIQRTEQGDSAMYLCASSPLNTEAFFGQGTRLTVV.

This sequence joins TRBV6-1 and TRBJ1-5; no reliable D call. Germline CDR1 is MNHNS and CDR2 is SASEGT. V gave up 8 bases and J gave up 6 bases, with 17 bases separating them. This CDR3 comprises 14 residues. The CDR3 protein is CASGRQEGTQPQHF. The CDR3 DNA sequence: TGTGCCAGCGGGCGGCAGGAGGGCACTCAGCCCCAGCATTTT.

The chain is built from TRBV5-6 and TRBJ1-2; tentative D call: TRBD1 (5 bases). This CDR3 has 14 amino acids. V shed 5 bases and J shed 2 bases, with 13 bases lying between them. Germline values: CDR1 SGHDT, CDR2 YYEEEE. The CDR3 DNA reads TGTGCCAGCAGGAGGGCTGGGGCAAACTATGGCTACACCTTC. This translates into CASRRAGANYGYTF.